The 30 T cell receptor beta chains reported below all come from one sample, sequenced in a study of synovial regulatory T cells in juvenile arthritis. TCRdb's table, derived via immunoSEQ multiplex PCR, lists solely in-frame clones and lacks some. This table holds approximately 10,000 clones. Sequencing was carried out using Treg cells from blood. This sample's subset: remaining (HLA-DR-negative) circulating blood Treg cells. All receptors derive from a donor between 2 and 35 years old with juvenile idiopathic arthritis.

CDR3 residues: CASSFNPRANYGYTF. V is TRBV28 and J is TRBJ1-2. Germline CDR1 MDHEN, CDR2 SYDVKM. The CDR3 has 15 amino acids. No DNA is given.

This sequence joins TRBV28 and TRBJ2-3. Germline V gene sequence: CDR1 MDHEN, CDR2 SYDVKM. The CDR3 extends over 17 amino acids. No DNA is recorded. The CDR3 is CASSLWGLGGGTDTQYF.

This sequence joins TRBV5-4 and TRBJ1-1. The CDR3 runs 13 residues. No nucleotide data were recorded. Germline loops: CDR1 SGHNT, CDR2 YYREEE (reference sequence). CDR3 in amino acids: CASSLKGSTEAFF.

The rearrangement joins TRBV27 to TRBJ2-2; the D call of TRBD2 rests on TCRdb alone, since no DNA is present to check it. CDR1 is MNHEY, CDR2 SMNVEV, per germline (reference sequence). This CDR3 is 11 amino acids long. The record lacks a DNA sequence. CDR3: CASRSERELFF.

The rearrangement uses TRBV28 and TRBJ1-5; TCRdb returns TRBD1, unconfirmable since there is no DNA. The germline gives CDR1 MDHEN, CDR2 SYDVKM. This CDR3 is built from 14 residues. Nucleotide data are not available. This chain's CDR3 is CASSSQGGNQPQHF.

This sequence joins TRBV10-2 and TRBJ2-7; the D call from TCRdb, TRBD2, cannot be confirmed without DNA. This CDR3 region has 14 residues. The DNA is not on file. Germline V lookup: CDR1 WSHSY, CDR2 SAAADI. The CDR3: CASSDSYGSYEQYF.

The genes are TRBV7-9 and TRBJ2-1; as DNA is missing, the TRBD1 call by TCRdb cannot be tested. The germline V gene has CDR1 SEHNR and CDR2 FQNEAQ (reference sequence). The length of the CDR3 is 16 residues. No nucleotide data were recorded. The CDR3 here is CASRQGQGALGNEQFF.

This chain links TRBV4-1 with TRBJ1-4. Germline V gene sequence: CDR1 MGHRA, CDR2 YSYEKL. The CDR3 length is 15 residues. No DNA has been recorded. The CDR3 sequence: CASSQDEGTNEKLFF.

The rearrangement joins TRBV28 to TRBJ1-1. Per the germline V gene, CDR1 is MDHEN and CDR2 is SYDVKM. There are 12 residues in the CDR3. No DNA was logged. The CDR3 protein is CASSFRGWEAFF.

V is TRBV6-1 and J is TRBJ1-5; TCRdb indicates TRBD1, and absent DNA this call remains unverified. Germline CDR1 reads MNHNS; CDR2 reads SASEGT. The CDR3 is 15 residues long. The DNA sequence is not available. The CDR3 region is CASSPETGRGQPQHF.

This clone is deemed medium-sized by its frequency. This rearrangement joins TRBV10-3 to TRBJ2-6; TCRdb's assignment of TRBD1 cannot be checked, as there is no DNA. Germline values: CDR1 ENHRY, CDR2 SYGVKD. The CDR3 is made up of 13 amino acids. Nucleotide data are not available. CDR3 loop: CAIGASGANVLTF.

The rearrangement joins TRBV28 to TRBJ2-7; TCRdb picks TRBD2, but there is no DNA to check that call. Germline CDR1 is MDHEN and CDR2 is SYDVKM. This CDR3 spans 11 amino acids. No DNA has been recorded. The CDR3 sequence is CASRGGRFAYF.

This chain links TRBV4-2 with TRBJ1-3; the TCRdb D gene call, TRBD1, has no DNA to confirm it. Looked up from germline, CDR1 is LGHNA and CDR2 is YNFKEQ. This CDR3 is 16 amino acids long. A DNA sequence was not provided. The CDR3 sequence is CASSQESGVSGNTIYF.

J is TRBJ2-3 and V is TRBV19; the D call from TCRdb, TRBD2, cannot be confirmed without DNA. This CDR3 comprises 14 residues. No DNA appears here. Germline V gene lookup returns CDR1 LNHDA and CDR2 SQIVND (reference sequence). The CDR3 sequence is CASSMTHRTDTQYF.

The chain joins TRBV18 to TRBJ2-7. This CDR3 has 13 residues. The DNA sequence is not available. The germline V gene has CDR1 KGHSH and CDR2 LQKENI. The CDR3 loop reads CASSPDLTYEQYF.

The chain links TRBV6-6 to TRBJ2-7; the TRBD2 assignment by TCRdb is unverifiable without DNA. Per germline, CDR1 MNHNY and CDR2 SVGAGI (reference sequence). The CDR3 spans 15 residues. No DNA sequence was recorded. CDR3 amino acids: CASSGRGRRSYEQYF.

The rearrangement uses TRBV5-1 and TRBJ2-6; TCRdb returns TRBD1, unconfirmable since there is no DNA. The germline V gene has CDR1 SGHRS and CDR2 YFSETQ. The CDR3 totals 19 residues. DNA is not recorded here. The CDR3 sequence is CASSAAGTGVYSGANVLTF.

This sequence joins TRBV18 and TRBJ2-7; with no DNA, the TCRdb D assignment of TRBD1 cannot be verified. Germline V CDR1 and CDR2: KGHSH, LQKENI. This CDR3 comprises 14 residues. The protein alone is recorded here. CDR3 region: CASSPVGQAYEQYF.

The chain links TRBV5-1 to TRBJ2-4; the D call from TCRdb, TRBD1, cannot be confirmed without DNA. The V gene's germline CDR1 is SGHRS and CDR2 YFSETQ. The CDR3 sequence is 16 residues long. No DNA is given. The CDR3 sequence: CASSLGQGATKNIQYF.

V is TRBV5-1 and J is TRBJ2-7; TCRdb picks TRBD1, but there is no DNA to check that call. This CDR3 has 16 amino acids. No DNA sequence was recorded. Germline loops: CDR1 SGHRS, CDR2 YFSETQ. CDR3 residues: CASSLQDRGPTYEQYF.

The rearrangement joins TRBV5-5 to TRBJ2-7; TCRdb's D call of TRBD2 is untestable without DNA. Germline CDR1 reads SGHKS; CDR2 reads YYEKEE (reference sequence). The CDR3 is made up of 14 amino acids. No DNA has been recorded. CDR3 in amino acids: CASSPSGIAYEQYF.

The CDR3 spells CASSLSPGNTEAFF. The rearrangement uses TRBV7-9 and TRBJ1-1; TCRdb returns TRBD1, unconfirmable since there is no DNA. The CDR3 contains 14 residues. DNA was not recorded. Germline V gene sequence: CDR1 SEHNR, CDR2 FQNEAQ (reference sequence).

The chain has TRBV4-2 and TRBJ2-2; without DNA, the TCRdb call of TRBD1 cannot be checked. The CDR3 contains 15 residues. DNA is not recorded here. Germline V gene sequence: CDR1 LGHNA, CDR2 YNFKEQ. This CDR3 is CASSQARANTGELFF.

The chain recombines TRBV11-1 with TRBJ2-1; the TCRdb D gene call, TRBD2, has no DNA to confirm it. Per germline, CDR1 SGHAT and CDR2 FQDESV (reference sequence). The CDR3 length is 17 residues. No DNA is given. The CDR3 loop is CASSFTFPFGGYNEQFF.

This sequence joins TRBV19 and TRBJ1-4; TCRdb lists TRBD1, though no DNA is available to test this call. CDR1 is LNHDA, CDR2 SQIVND, per germline (reference sequence). This CDR3 has 16 amino acids. No DNA is recorded. This chain's CDR3 is CASTTWKGQINEKLFF.

The V gene is TRBV19, the J gene TRBJ2-7; TCRdb calls TRBD1, which cannot be checked without DNA. CDR1 is LNHDA and CDR2 is SQIVND in the germline V gene (reference sequence). CDR3 length: 13 residues. This entry has no DNA. The CDR3 protein is CASSITGGYEQYF. Using reference TRBV19 and TRBJ2-7 for the parts outside the CDR3, the full variable domain is DGGITQSPKYLFRKEGQNVTLSCEQNLNHDAMYWYRQDPGQGLRLIYYSQIVNDFQKGDIAEGYSVSREKKESFPLTVTSAQKNPTAFYLCASSITGGYEQYFGPGTRLTVT.

The chain recombines TRBV28 with TRBJ1-5; TCRdb proposes TRBD1, but this gene call is untestable without DNA. Per germline, CDR1 MDHEN and CDR2 SYDVKM. This CDR3 contains 15 residues. DNA is not recorded here. The CDR3 is CASSPLGTGPQPQHF.

This chain uses TRBV7-3 with TRBJ2-1; checking the TCRdb D call of TRBD2 is not possible without DNA. The CDR3 contains 13 residues. This entry has no DNA. Germline V gene data show CDR1 as SGHTA and CDR2 as FQGTGA. Here the CDR3 reads CASSPGTSGEQFF.

The CDR3 sequence: CATVRISNEKLFF. The rearrangement joins TRBV11-3 to TRBJ1-4. Germline CDR1 SGHNT, CDR2 YENEEA. The CDR3 loop spans 13 amino acids. Only the protein is available. The entire variable domain, with the rest obtained from reference TRBV11-3 and TRBJ1-4, is as follows: EAGVVQSPRYKIIEKKQPVAFWCNPISGHNTLYWYLQNLGQGPELLIRYENEEAVDDSQLPKDRFSAERLKGVDSTLKIQPAELGDSAVYLCATVRISNEKLFFGSGTQLSVL.

The chain combines TRBV27 with TRBJ2-4; TCRdb selects TRBD1, and the lack of DNA leaves this call unchecked. Germline loops: CDR1 MNHEY, CDR2 SMNVEV (reference sequence). This CDR3 has 13 amino acids. Only the protein sequence is given. CDR3 sequence: CASSLIMGHIQYF.